These T cell receptor beta chains were read from a single sample in a study of CD8 T cells in Susac syndrome. TCRdb reprocessed the immunoSEQ multiplex PCR reads with MiXCR, giving one entry per CDR3 protein. The sample contains over 70,000 distinct CDR3 sequences, approximately 96% of which appear only once. Sample: CD8+ T cells from PBMCs. These receptor sequences come from a human donor with Susac syndrome. The CDR3 runs from the conserved cysteine through the conserved F or W. A D gene is named only where the DNA matches it firmly. Size is omitted from some rows. Given values are once, few, many or a class for expanded clones.

D	V	J	size	CDR3	DNA
.	TRBV9	TRBJ2-1	.	CASSAKTSVNEQFF	TGTGCCAGCAGCGCCAAGACCTCGGTCAATGAGCAGTTCTTC
.	TRBV19	TRBJ1-1	.	CASTPHANTEAFF	TGTGCCAGTACCCCCCATGCGAACACTGAAGCTTTCTTT
TRBD1	TRBV7-8	TRBJ2-7	.	CASSSPARGLLQYF	TGTGCCAGCAGCTCGCCGGCCAGGGGGCTTTTGCAGTACTTC
TRBD1	TRBV20-1	TRBJ1-2	.	CSARDHGTGGKGGYTF	TGCAGTGCTAGAGATCATGGGACAGGGGGCAAGGGTGGCTACACCTTC
.	TRBV15	TRBJ1-4	.	CATSRARGADEKLFF	TGTGCCACCAGCAGAGCCCGGGGGGCTGATGAAAAACTGTTTTTT
TRBD2	TRBV20-1	TRBJ2-3	few	CSASGTSGGTDTQYF	TGCAGTGCTTCCGGGACTAGCGGGGGCACAGATACGCAGTATTTT
.	TRBV13	TRBJ1-2	.	CASSSDLEGAYGYTF	TGTGCCAGCAGCTCGGACCTCGAGGGAGCCTATGGCTACACCTTC
.	TRBV20-1	TRBJ2-1	.	CSARDAAKIYNEQFF	TGCAGTGCTAGAGATGCGGCTAAAATCTACAATGAGCAGTTCTTC
TRBD2	TRBV12-3/TRBV12-4	TRBJ2-7	.	CASSSSGGRYEQYF	TGTGCCAGCAGTTCTAGCGGGGGGCGGTACGAGCAGTACTTC
.	TRBV3-1	TRBJ1-2	.	CASSPRTATNYGYTF	TGTGCCAGCAGCCCGAGGACAGCTACTAACTATGGCTACACCTTC
.	TRBV9	TRBJ1-1	.	CASSADGGSTEAFF	TGTGCCAGCAGCGCGGACGGCGGCAGCACTGAAGCTTTCTTT
.	TRBV7-8	TRBJ2-1	.	CASSLRSLGLYNEQFF	TGTGCCAGCAGCTTAAGATCTCTCGGCCTTTACAATGAGCAGTTCTTC
.	TRBV7-3	TRBJ2-1	.	CASSSPPGKRAYNEQFF	TGTGCCAGCAGCTCCCCCCCTGGCAAGAGGGCATACAATGAGCAGTTCTTC
TRBD2	TRBV7-2	TRBJ2-1	.	CASSPGGSYNEQFF	TGTGCCAGCAGTCCGGGGGGGTCCTACAATGAGCAGTTCTTC
.	TRBV6-2/TRBV6-3	TRBJ2-7	.	CASSYPQSYEQYF	TGTGCCAGCAGTTACCCACAGAGCTACGAGCAGTACTTC
TRBD1	TRBV2	TRBJ1-2	.	CRSTGSTSNYGYTF	TGCCGGTCGACAGGGTCGACCAGTAACTATGGCTACACCTTC
.	TRBV6-5	TRBJ1-6	.	CASKTGNSPLHF	TGTGCCAGCAAAACAGGGAATTCACCCCTCCACTTT
.	TRBV6-6	TRBJ2-1	.	CASRGEAYNEQFF	TGTGCCAGCAGAGGGGAAGCGTACAATGAGCAGTTCTTC
.	TRBV7-8	TRBJ2-5	.	CASSSEGQAGETQYF	TGTGCCAGCAGCTCAGAGGGCCAGGCGGGGGAGACCCAGTACTTC
TRBD2	TRBV7-2	TRBJ2-3	.	CASSQSTSGQHTQYF	TGTGCCAGCAGCCAATCGACTAGCGGGCAACATACGCAGTATTTT
TRBD1	TRBV9	TRBJ1-1	.	CASKGGTGGEAFF	TGTGCCAGCAAGGGGGGGACAGGTGGTGAAGCTTTCTTT
.	TRBV18	TRBJ2-5	.	CASSPPGKRKTQYF	TGTGCCAGCTCCCCCCCAGGGAAGAGGAAGACCCAGTACTTC